The rows below give T cell receptor beta chains drawn from one sample of a study of T cell responses to AZD1222 COVID-19 vaccine. The table came from immunoSEQ multiplex PCR; TCRdb's copy has only in-frame clones and leaves some out. The table has approximately 89,000 clones, about 89% seen once. Here the sequenced sample was peripheral blood, taken on day 0 of MenACWY control vaccination. The receptor source for this set is an adult in good health. CDR3s include the opening cysteine and the closing phenylalanine or tryptophan.

J: TRBJ2-1; V: TRBV7-9; CDR3: CASSLGGPGGNNEQFF
J: TRBJ2-7; V: TRBV18; CDR3: CASSPPGRGYSGQYF
J: TRBJ1-2; V: TRBV3-1/TRBV3-2; CDR3: CASSLLTGDGYTF
J: TRBJ2-7; V: TRBV29-1; CDR3: CSVGPGEAEQYF
J: TRBJ1-6; V: TRBV28; CDR3: CASTTPASYNSPLHF
J: TRBJ2-7; V: TRBV5-4; CDR3: CASSFTPSPAGDKQYF
J: TRBJ2-3; V: TRBV7-2; CDR3: CASSLELAGASSTDTQYF
J: TRBJ2-1; V: TRBV28; CDR3: CASSLGSGSYNEQFF
J: TRBJ1-2; V: TRBV6-5; CDR3: CASSPGGVGYTF
J: TRBJ2-5; V: TRBV4-3; CDR3: CASRPTQLAQETQYF
J: TRBJ1-5; V: TRBV19; CDR3: CASSMTPNSNQPQHF